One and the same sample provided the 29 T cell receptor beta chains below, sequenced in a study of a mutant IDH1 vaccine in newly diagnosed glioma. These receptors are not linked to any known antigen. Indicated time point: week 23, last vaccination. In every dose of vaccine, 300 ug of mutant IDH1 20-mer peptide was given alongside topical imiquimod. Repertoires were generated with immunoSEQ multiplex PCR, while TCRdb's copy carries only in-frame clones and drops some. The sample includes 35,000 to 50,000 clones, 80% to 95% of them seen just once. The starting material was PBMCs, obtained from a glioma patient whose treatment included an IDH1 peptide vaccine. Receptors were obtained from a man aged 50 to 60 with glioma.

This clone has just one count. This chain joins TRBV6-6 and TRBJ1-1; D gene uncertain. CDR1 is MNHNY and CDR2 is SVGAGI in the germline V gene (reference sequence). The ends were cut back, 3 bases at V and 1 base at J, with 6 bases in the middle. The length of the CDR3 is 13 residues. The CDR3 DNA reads TGTGCCAGCAGTTATCAGGAGAACACTGAAGCTTTCTTT. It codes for CASSYQENTEAFF.

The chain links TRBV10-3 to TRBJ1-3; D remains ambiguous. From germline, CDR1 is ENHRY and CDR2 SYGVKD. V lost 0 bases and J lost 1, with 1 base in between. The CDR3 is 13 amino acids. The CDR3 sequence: CAISESSGNTIYF. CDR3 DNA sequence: TGTGCCATCAGTGAGTCTTCTGGAAACACCATATATTTT.

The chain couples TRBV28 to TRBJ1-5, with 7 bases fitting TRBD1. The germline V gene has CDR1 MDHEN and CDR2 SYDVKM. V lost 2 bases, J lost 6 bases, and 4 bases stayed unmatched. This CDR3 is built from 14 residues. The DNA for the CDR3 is TGTGCCAGCAGTTTAGAGACAGGGAGTCAGCCCCAGCATTTT. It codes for CASSLETGSQPQHF.

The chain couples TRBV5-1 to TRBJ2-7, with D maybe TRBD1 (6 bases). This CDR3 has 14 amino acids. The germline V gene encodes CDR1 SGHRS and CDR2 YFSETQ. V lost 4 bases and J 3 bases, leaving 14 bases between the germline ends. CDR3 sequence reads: CASSAGTQSYEQYF. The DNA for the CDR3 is TGCGCCAGCAGCGCCGGGACACAGAGCTACGAGCAGTACTTC.

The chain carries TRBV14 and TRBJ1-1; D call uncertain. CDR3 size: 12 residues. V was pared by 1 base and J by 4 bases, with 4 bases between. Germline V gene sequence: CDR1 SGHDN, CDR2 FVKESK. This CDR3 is CASSQVVTEAFF. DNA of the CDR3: TGTGCCAGCAGCCAAGTAGTCACTGAAGCTTTCTTT.

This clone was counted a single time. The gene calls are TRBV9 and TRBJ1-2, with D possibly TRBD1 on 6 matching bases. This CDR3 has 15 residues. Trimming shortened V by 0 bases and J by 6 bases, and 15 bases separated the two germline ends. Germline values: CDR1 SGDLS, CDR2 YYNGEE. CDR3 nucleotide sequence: TGTGCCAGCAGCGTAGCCTACAGGGAAGTGGATGGCTACACCTTC. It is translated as CASSVAYREVDGYTF. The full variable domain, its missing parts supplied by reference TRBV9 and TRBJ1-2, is DSGVTQTPKHLITATGQRVTLRCSPRSGDLSVYWYQQSLDQGLQFLIQYYNGEERAKGNILERFSAQQFPDLHSELNLSSLELGDSALYFCASSVAYREVDGYTFGSGTRLTVV.

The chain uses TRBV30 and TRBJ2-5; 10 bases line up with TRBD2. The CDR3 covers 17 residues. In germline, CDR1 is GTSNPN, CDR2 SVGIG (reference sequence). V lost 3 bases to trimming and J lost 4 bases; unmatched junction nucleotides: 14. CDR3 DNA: TGTGCCTGGAGCTCTGGTTCGTTAGCGGGGGGCCGAGAGACCCAGTACTTC. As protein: CAWSSGSLAGGRETQYF.

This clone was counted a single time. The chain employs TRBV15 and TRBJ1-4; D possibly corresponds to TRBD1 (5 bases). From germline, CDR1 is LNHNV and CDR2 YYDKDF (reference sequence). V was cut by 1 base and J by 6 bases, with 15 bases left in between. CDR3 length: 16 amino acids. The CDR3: CATSRAAGSYHEKLFF. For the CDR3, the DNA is TGTGCCACCAGCAGAGCCGCAGGGAGCTATCATGAAAAACTGTTTTTT.

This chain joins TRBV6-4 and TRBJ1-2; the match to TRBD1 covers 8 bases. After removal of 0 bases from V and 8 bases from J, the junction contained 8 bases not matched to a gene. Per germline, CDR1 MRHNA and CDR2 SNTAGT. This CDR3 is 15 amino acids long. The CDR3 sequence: CASSDSTTGAGGYTF. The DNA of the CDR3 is TGTGCCAGCAGTGACTCGACGACAGGGGCCGGGGGCTACACCTTC.

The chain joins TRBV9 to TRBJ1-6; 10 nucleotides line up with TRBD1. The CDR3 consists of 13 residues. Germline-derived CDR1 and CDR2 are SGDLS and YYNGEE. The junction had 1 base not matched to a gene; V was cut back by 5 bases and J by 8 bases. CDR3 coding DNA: TGTGCCAGCAGGGGGACAGGGGATTCACCCCTCCACTTT. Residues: CASRGTGDSPLHF.

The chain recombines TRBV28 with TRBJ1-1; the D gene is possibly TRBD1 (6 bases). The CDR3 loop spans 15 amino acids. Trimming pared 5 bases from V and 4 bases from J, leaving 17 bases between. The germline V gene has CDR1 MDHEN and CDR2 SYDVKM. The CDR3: CASSIPDRTGTEAFF. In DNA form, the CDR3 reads TGTGCCAGCAGTATACCAGACAGGACGGGCACTGAAGCTTTCTTT.

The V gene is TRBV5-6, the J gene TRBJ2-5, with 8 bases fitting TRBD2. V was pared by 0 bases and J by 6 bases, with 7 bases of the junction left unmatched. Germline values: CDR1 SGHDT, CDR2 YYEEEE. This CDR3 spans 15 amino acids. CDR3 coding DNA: TGTGCCAGCAGCTTGGCCCGGGGGGGCGGAAAGACCCAGTACTTC. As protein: CASSLARGGGKTQYF.

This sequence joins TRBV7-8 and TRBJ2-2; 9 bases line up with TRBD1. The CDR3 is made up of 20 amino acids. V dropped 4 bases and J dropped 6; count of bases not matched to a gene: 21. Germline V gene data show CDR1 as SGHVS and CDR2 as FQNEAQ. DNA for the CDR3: TGTGCCAGCAGCTCTCCAAATGGGAGGGCAGACAGGGGGAAGGCCGGGGAGCTGTTTTTT. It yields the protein CASSSPNGRADRGKAGELFF.

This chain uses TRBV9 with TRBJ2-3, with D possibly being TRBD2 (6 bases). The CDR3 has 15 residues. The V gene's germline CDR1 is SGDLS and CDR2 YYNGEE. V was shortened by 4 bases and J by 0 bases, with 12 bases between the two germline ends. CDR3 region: CASSPSRGSTDTQYF. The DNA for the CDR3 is TGTGCCAGCAGCCCCTCCCGGGGGAGCACAGATACGCAGTATTTT.

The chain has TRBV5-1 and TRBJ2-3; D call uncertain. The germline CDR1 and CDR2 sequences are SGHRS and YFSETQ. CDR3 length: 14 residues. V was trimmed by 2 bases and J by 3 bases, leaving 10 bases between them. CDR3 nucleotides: TGCGCCAGCAGCTTCCGGGCGAATACAGATACGCAGTATTTT. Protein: CASSFRANTDTQYF.

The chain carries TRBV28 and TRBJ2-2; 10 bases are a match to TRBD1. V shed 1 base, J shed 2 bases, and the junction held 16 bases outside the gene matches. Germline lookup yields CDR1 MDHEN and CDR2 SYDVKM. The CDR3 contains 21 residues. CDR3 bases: TGTGCCAGCAGTTTATCATTCGGCGCTTCGACAGGGGGCCGAAACACCGGGGAGCTGTTTTTT. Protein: CASSLSFGASTGGRNTGELFF.

This chain's CDR3 is CASTRTDTQYF. The CDR3 region has the DNA TGTGCCAGCACCCGGACAGATACGCAGTATTTT. This chain connects TRBV6-6 to TRBJ2-3; D ambiguous. Trimming took 7 bases from V and 3 from J, leaving 5 bases between them. The CDR3 covers 11 residues. The germline CDR1 and CDR2 sequences are MNHNY and SVGAGI (reference sequence).

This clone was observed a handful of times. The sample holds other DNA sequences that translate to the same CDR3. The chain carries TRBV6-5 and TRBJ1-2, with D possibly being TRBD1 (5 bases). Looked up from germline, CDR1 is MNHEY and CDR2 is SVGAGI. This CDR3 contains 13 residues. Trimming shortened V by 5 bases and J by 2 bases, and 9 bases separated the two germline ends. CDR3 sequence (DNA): TGTGCCAGCAGTCAGACAGCGAACTATGGCTACACCTTC. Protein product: CASSQTANYGYTF.

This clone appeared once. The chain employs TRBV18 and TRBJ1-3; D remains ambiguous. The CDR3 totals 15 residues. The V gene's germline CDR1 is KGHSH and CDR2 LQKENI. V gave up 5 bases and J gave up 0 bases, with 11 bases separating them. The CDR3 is CASSYADDSGNTIYF. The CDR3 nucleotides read TGTGCCAGCTCATACGCGGACGACTCTGGAAACACCATATATTTT.

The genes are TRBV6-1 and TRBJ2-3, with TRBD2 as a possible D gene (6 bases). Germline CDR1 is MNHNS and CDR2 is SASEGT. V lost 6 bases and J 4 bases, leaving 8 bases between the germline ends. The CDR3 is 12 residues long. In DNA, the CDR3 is TGTGCCAGCAGGGGGGGAGCAGATACGCAGTATTTT. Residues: CASRGGADTQYF.

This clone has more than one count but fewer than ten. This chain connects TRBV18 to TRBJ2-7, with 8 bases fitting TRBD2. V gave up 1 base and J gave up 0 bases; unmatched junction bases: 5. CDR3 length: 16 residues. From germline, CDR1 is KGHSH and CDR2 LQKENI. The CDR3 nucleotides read TGTGCCAGCTCACCACGTCGGGAGGGAAGCTCCTACGAGCAGTACTTC. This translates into CASSPRREGSSYEQYF.

In DNA, the CDR3 is TGTGCCAGCAGTTTAAGGGCGTGGTACGAGCAGTACTTC. As protein: CASSLRAWYEQYF. The chain joins TRBV27 to TRBJ2-7; D is uncertain. V gave up 2 bases and J gave up 4 bases, with 9 bases separating them. CDR3 length: 13 amino acids. Germline V gene data show CDR1 as MNHEY and CDR2 as SMNVEV (reference sequence).

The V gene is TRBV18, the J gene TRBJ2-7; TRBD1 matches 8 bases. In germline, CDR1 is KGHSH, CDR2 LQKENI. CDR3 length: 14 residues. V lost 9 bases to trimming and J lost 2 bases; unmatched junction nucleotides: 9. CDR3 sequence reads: CASQKDREAYEQYF. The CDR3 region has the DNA TGTGCCAGTCAAAAGGACAGGGAGGCCTACGAGCAGTACTTC.

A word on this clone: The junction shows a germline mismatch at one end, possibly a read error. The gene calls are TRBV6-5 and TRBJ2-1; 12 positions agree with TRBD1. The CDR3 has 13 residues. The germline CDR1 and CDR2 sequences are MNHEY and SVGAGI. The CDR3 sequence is CASSYGTGGGRIF. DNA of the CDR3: TGTGCCAGCAGTTACGGGACAGGGGGCGGTCGGATCTTC.

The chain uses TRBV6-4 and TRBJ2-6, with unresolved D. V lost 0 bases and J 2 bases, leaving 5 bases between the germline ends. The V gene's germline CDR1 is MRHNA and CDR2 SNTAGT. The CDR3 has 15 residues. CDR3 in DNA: TGTGCCAGCAGTGACTCGCTTCCTGGGGCCAACGTCCTGACTTTC. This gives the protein CASSDSLPGANVLTF.

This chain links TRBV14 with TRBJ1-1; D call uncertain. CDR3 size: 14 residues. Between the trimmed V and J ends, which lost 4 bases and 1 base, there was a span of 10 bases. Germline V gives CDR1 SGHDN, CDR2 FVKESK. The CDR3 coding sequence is TGTGCCAGCAGCCCCCTACAGTGGAACACTGAAGCTTTCTTT. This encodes CASSPLQWNTEAFF.

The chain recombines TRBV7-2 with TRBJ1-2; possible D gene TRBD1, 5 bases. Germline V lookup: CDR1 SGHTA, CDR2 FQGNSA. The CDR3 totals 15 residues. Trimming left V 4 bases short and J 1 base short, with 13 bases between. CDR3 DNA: TGTGCCAGCAGCTCCCAAGGGACCTTTAACTATGGCTACACCTTC. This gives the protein CASSSQGTFNYGYTF.

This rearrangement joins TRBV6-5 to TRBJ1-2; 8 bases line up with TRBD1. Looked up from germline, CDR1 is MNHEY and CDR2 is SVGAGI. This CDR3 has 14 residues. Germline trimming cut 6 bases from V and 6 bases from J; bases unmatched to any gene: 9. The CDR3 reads CASSLRTGYDGYTF. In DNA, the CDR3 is TGTGCCAGCAGCCTTCGGACAGGGTATGATGGCTACACCTTC.

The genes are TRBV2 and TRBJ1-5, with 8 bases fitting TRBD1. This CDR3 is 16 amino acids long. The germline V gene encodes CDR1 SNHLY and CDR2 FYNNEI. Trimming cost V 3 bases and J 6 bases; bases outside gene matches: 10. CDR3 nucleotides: TGTGCCAGCAGTGAGTTCGGGGCAGGGGGCTTTCAGCCCCAGCATTTT. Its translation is CASSEFGAGGFQPQHF.